What follows are 12 T cell receptor beta chains derived from one specimen sequenced in a study of technical replicates of blood from several donors. Sequencing used immunoSEQ multiplex PCR; TCRdb keeps in-frame clones, though not all of them. Here the sample spans 79,000 or so clones, over 75% being singletons. Sequenced sample: T cells isolated from PBMCs. The receptors shown here come from a human donor in good health.

The genes are TRBV7-8 and TRBJ1-3; tentative D call: TRBD1 (5 bases). V lost 1 base, J lost 0 bases, and 10 bases lay in between. Germline lookup yields CDR1 SGHVS and CDR2 FQNEAQ. The CDR3 contains 16 residues. DNA of the CDR3: TGTGCCAGCAGCTTAGGCGGGGGAGGCTCTGGAAACACCATATATTTT. Its translation is CASSLGGGGSGNTIYF.

The chain employs TRBV5-1 and TRBJ2-3; 7 nucleotides line up with TRBD2. V dropped 1 base and J dropped 2; count of bases not matched to a gene: 4. This CDR3 contains 15 residues. Germline CDR1 reads SGHRS; CDR2 reads YFSETQ. Written as DNA, the CDR3 is TGCGCCAGCAGCTTGACGGGAGGCCCCACAGATACGCAGTATTTT. It codes for CASSLTGGPTDTQYF.

V gene TRBV5-1 combines with J gene TRBJ2-5; TRBD2 might be the D (5 bases). Germline CDR1 is SGHRS and CDR2 is YFSETQ. CDR3 length: 14 residues. The ends were cut back, 7 bases at V and 1 base at J, with 14 bases in the middle. The CDR3 DNA reads TGCGCCAGCTCTGAGGGCTTACTCCAAGAGACCCAGTACTTC. Residues: CASSEGLLQETQYF.

This chain connects TRBV13 to TRBJ2-7, with 7 bases identical to TRBD1. The CDR3 runs 16 residues. V was clipped by 3 bases and J by 2 bases; unmatched bases: 10. CDR1 is PRHDT and CDR2 is FYEKMQ in the germline V gene (reference sequence). The CDR3: CASSFSGGYTPYEQYF. CDR3 sequence (DNA): TGTGCCAGCAGCTTCTCAGGGGGTTACACCCCCTACGAGCAGTACTTC.

CDR3 nucleotide sequence: TGTGCCAGCAGTAGGACGGGACAGGGAGTTCAGCCCCAGCATTTT. Protein product: CASSRTGQGVQPQHF. The chain joins TRBV27 to TRBJ1-5; 9 positions agree with TRBD1. The J segment lost 6 bases and the V segment lost 5 bases, leaving 8 bases of the junction unmatched. CDR1 is MNHEY, CDR2 SMNVEV, per germline (reference sequence). This CDR3 spans 15 amino acids.

J is TRBJ1-1 and V is TRBV28; perhaps TRBD1 as D (6 bases). The V gene's germline CDR1 is MDHEN and CDR2 SYDVKM. The CDR3 has 14 amino acids. The V and J ends lost 1 base and 8 bases respectively, with 14 bases between them. In DNA form, the CDR3 reads TGTGCCAGCAGTTTATTAGGGACAAGAAGGGAAGCTTTCTTT. It encodes CASSLLGTRREAFF. The whole variable domain, filled in from reference TRBV28 and TRBJ1-1, reads DVKVTQSSRYLVKRTGEKVFLECVQDMDHENMFWYRQDPGLGLRLIYFSYDVKMKEKGDIPEGYSVSREKKERFSLILESASTNQTSMYLCASSLLGTRREAFFGQGTRLTVV.

The V gene is TRBV18, the J gene TRBJ2-7, with D possibly TRBD1 on 6 matching bases. CDR1 is KGHSH, CDR2 LQKENI, per germline. The V and J ends lost 6 bases and 1 base respectively, with 10 bases between them. This CDR3 region has 13 residues. This CDR3 reads CASSRQASYEQYF. The CDR3 coding sequence is TGTGCCAGCTCCCGACAGGCTTCCTACGAGCAGTACTTC.

The V and J genes are TRBV29-1 and TRBJ1-1; D remains unclear. Germline CDR1 is SQVTM and CDR2 is ANQGSEA. With 0 bases removed from V and 0 bases from J, the gap between germline ends came to 8 bases. This CDR3 has 14 amino acids. CDR3 nucleotide sequence: TGCAGCGTTGAAGATGGCCAGATGAACACTGAAGCTTTCTTT. Protein sequence: CSVEDGQMNTEAFF.

A few counts support this clone. The J gene is TRBJ2-7, the V gene TRBV5-6, with a possible D match to TRBD1 (6 bases). Germline V gene lookup returns CDR1 SGHDT and CDR2 YYEEEE. The germline V and J ends were trimmed by 4 bases and 4 bases, with 15 bases remaining between them. The CDR3 contains 14 residues. The CDR3 region is CASSPLFRGYEQYF. The CDR3 bases are TGTGCCAGCAGCCCTCTTTTTAGGGGGTACGAGCAGTACTTC.

V usage is TRBV7-9 and J usage is TRBJ1-5; D not resolved. The CDR3 contains 14 residues. The germline CDR1 and CDR2 sequences are SEHNR and FQNEAQ (reference sequence). The V end lost 2 bases, the J end lost 5 bases, and 10 bases lay between the germline ends. The CDR3 region has the DNA TGTGCCAGCAGCTTATCGGCGGGCGATCAGCCCCAGCATTTT. This gives the protein CASSLSAGDQPQHF. Full variable domain (rest looked up from reference TRBV7-9 and TRBJ1-5): DTGVSQNPRHKITKRGQNVTFRCDPISEHNRLYWYRQTLGQGPEFLTYFQNEAQLEKSRLLSDRFSAERPKGSFSTLEIQRTEQGDSAMYLCASSLSAGDQPQHFGDGTRLSIL.

The gene calls are TRBV11-2 and TRBJ2-7; 10 bases match TRBD1. The CDR3 spans 15 residues. V was pared by 0 bases and J by 6 bases, with 5 bases of the junction left unmatched. Germline V lookup: CDR1 SGHAT, CDR2 FQNNGV. Written as DNA, the CDR3 is TGTGCCAGCAGCTTAGAAAGAGGACAGGGGGGCGAGCAGTACTTC. It is translated as CASSLERGQGGEQYF.

The chain combines TRBV10-3 with TRBJ2-5; 12 bases fit TRBD2. Germline V lookup: CDR1 ENHRY, CDR2 SYGVKD. The length of the CDR3 is 18 residues. J was trimmed by 3 bases and V by 0 bases; bases with no gene match: 8. The CDR3 DNA sequence: TGTGCCATCAGTGAGTCTCTACTAGCGGGGGGAACCAAAGAGACCCAGTACTTC. This translates into CAISESLLAGGTKETQYF.